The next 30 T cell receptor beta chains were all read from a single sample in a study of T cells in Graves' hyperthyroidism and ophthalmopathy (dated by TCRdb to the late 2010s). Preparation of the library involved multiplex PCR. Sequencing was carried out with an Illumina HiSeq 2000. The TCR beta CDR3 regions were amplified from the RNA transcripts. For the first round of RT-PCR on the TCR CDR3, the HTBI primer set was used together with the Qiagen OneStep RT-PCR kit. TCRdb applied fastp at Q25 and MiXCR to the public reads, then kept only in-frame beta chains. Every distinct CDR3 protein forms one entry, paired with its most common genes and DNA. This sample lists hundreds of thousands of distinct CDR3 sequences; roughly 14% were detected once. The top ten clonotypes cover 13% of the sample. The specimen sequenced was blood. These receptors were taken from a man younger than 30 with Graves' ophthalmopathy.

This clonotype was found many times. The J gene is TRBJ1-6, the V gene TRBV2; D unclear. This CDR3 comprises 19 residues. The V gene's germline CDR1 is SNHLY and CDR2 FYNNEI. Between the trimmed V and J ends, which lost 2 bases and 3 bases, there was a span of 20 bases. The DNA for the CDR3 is TGTGCCAGCAGTGAACGGCAGGACCTGATCCTATACTATAATTCACCCCTCCACTTT. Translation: CASSERQDLILYYNSPLHF.

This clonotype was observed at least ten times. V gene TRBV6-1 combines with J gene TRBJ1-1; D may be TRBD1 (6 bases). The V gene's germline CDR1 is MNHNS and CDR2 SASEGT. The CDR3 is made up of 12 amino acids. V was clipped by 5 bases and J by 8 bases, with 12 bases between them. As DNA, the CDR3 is TGTGCCAGCAGTTCCCGGACAGCGGAAGCTTTCTTT. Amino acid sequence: CASSSRTAEAFF.

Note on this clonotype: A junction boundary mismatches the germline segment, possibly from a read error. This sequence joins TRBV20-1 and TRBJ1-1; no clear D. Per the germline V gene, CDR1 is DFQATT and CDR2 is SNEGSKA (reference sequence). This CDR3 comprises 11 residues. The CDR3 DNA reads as TGCCGTGCCCCGGAGAACACTGAAGCTTTCTTT. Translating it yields CRAPENTEAFF.

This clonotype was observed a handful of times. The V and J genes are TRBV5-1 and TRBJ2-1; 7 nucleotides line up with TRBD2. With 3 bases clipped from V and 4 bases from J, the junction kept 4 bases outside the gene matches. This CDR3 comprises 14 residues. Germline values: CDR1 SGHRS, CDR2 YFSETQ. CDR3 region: CASSYLAVYNEQFF. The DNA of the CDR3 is TGCGCCAGCAGCTACCTAGCGGTTTACAATGAGCAGTTCTTC.

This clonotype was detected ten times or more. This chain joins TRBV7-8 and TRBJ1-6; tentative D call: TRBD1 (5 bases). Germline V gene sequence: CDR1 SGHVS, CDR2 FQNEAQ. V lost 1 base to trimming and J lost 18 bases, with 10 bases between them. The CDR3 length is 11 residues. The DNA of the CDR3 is TGTGCCAGCAGCTTAGACGGACATCCCCACTTT. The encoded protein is CASSLDGHPHF.

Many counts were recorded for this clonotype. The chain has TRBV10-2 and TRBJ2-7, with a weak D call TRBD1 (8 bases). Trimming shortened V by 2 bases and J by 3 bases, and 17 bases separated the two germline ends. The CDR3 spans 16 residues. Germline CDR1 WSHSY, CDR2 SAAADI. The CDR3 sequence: CASSEGGDRRIYEQYF. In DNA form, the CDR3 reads TGCGCCAGCAGTGAGGGGGGGGACAGGCGCATCTACGAGCAGTACTTC.

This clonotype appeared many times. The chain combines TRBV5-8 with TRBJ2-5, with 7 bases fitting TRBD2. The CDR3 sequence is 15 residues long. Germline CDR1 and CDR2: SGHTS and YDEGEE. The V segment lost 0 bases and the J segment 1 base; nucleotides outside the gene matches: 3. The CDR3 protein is CASSLAGGTQETQYF. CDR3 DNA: TGTGCCAGCAGCTTGGCCGGGGGGACCCAAGAGACCCAGTACTTC.

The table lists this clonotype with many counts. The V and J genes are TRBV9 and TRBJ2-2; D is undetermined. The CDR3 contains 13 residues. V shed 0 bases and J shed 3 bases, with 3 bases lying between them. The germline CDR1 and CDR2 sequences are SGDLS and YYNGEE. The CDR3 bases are TGTGCCAGCAGCGTAGTTTACACCGGGGAGCTGTTTTTT. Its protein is CASSVVYTGELFF.

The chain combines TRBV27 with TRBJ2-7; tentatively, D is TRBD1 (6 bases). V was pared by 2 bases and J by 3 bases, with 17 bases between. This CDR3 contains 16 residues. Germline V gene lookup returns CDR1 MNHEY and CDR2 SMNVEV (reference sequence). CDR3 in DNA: TGTGCCAGCAGTTTAAATCGCCAGGGGACACTCTACGAGCAGTACTTC. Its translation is CASSLNRQGTLYEQYF.

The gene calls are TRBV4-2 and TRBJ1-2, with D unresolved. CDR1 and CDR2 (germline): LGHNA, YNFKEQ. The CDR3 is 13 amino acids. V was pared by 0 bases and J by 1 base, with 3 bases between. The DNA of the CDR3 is TGTGCCAGCAGCCAAGAGAGTAACTATGGCTACACCTTC. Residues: CASSQESNYGYTF.

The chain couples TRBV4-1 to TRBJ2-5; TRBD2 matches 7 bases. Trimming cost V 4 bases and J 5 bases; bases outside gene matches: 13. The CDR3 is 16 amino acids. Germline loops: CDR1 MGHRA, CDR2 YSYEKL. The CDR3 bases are TGCGCCAGCAGCCCCCGGTTTCCTAGCGGTTGGGAGACCCAGTACTTC. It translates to CASSPRFPSGWETQYF.

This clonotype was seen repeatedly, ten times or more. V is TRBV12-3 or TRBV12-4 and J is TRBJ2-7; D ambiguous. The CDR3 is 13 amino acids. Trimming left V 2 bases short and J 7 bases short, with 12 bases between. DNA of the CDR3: TGTGCCAGCAGTTTACCCCTGCCCGGTGAGCAGTACTTC. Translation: CASSLPLPGEQYF.

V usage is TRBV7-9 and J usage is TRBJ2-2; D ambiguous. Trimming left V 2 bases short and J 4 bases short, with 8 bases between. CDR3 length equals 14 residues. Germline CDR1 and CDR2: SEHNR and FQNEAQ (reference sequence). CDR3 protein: CASSLQSTTGELFF. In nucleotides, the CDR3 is TGTGCCAGCAGCTTACAGAGCACCACCGGGGAGCTGTTTTTT.

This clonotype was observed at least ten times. CDR3: CAWSLGSVTPGTEAFF. DNA of the CDR3: TGTGCCTGGAGCTTAGGGTCCGTTACACCTGGGACTGAAGCTTTCTTT. The chain joins TRBV30 to TRBJ1-1; D call uncertain. From germline, CDR1 is GTSNPN and CDR2 SVGIG (reference sequence). This CDR3 spans 16 amino acids. With 3 bases removed from V and 5 bases from J, the gap between germline ends came to 22 bases.

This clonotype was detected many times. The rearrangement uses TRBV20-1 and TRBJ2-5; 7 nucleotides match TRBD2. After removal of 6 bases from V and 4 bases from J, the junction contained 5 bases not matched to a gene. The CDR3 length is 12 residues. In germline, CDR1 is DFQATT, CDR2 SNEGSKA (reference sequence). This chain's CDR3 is CSAFGTTETQYF. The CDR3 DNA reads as TGCAGTGCCTTTGGGACTACAGAGACCCAGTACTTC.

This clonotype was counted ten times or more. CDR3 sequence (DNA): TGTGCCAGCAGTAGCCCCGGGACTAGCGCCTACGAGCAGTACTTC. This translates into CASSSPGTSAYEQYF. V usage is TRBV6-1 and J usage is TRBJ2-7; 10 nucleotides agree with TRBD2. In germline, CDR1 is MNHNS, CDR2 SASEGT. V lost 5 bases, J lost 2 bases, and 6 bases stayed unmatched. The CDR3 covers 15 residues.

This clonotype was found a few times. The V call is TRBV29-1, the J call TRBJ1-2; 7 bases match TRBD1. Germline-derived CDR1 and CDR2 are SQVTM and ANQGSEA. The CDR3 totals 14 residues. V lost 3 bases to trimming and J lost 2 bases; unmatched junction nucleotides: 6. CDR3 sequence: CSVEKGTDNYGYTF. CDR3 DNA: TGCAGCGTTGAGAAGGGGACAGACAACTATGGCTACACCTTC. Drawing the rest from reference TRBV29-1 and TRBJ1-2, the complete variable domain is SAVISQKPSRDICQRGTSLTIQCQVDSQVTMMFWYRQQPGQSLTLIATANQGSEATYESGFVIDKFPISRPNLTFSTLTVSNMSPEDSSIYLCSVEKGTDNYGYTFGSGTRLTVV.

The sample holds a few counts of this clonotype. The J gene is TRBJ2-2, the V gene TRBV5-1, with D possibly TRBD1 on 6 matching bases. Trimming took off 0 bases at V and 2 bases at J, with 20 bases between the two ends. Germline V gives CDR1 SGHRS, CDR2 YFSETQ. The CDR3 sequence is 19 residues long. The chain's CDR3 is CASSLAWQGTLRNTGELFF. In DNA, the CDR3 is TGCGCCAGCAGCTTGGCCTGGCAGGGGACCCTTCGAAACACCGGGGAGCTGTTTTTT.

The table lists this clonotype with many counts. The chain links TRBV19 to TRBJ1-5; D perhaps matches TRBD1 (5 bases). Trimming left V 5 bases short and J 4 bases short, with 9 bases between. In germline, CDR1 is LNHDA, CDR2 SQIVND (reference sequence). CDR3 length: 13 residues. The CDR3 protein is CASSSQGNQPQHF. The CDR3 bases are TGTGCCAGTAGTTCGCAGGGAAATCAGCCCCAGCATTTT.

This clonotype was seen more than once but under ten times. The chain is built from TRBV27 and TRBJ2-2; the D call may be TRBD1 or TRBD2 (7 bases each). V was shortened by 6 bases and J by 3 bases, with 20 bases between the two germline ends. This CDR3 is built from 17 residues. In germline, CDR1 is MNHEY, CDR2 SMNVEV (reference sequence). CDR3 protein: CASRRTETGRDTGELFF. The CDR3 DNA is TGTGCCAGCAGAAGGACAGAGACAGGGAGGGACACCGGGGAGCTGTTTTTT.

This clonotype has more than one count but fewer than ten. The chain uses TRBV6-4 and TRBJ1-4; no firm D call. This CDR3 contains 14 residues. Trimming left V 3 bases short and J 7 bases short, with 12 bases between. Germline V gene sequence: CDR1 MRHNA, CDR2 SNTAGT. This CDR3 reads CASSEGPEAEKLFF. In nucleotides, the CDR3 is TGTGCCAGCAGTGAGGGCCCGGAGGCTGAAAAACTGTTTTTT.

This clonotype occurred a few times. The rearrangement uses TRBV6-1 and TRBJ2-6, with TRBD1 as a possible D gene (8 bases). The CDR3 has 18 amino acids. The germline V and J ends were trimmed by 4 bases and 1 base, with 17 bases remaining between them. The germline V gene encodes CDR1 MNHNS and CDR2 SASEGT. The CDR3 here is CASSGTGGVHSGANVLTF. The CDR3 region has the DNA TGTGCCAGCAGTGGCACAGGGGGGGTGCATTCTGGGGCCAACGTCCTGACTTTC.

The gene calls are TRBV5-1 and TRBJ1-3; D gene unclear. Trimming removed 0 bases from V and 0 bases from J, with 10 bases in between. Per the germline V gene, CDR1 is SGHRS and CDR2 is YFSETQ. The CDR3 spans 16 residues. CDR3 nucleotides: TGCGCCAGCAGCTTGGAACCGGGAGTCTCTGGAAACACCATATATTTT. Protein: CASSLEPGVSGNTIYF.

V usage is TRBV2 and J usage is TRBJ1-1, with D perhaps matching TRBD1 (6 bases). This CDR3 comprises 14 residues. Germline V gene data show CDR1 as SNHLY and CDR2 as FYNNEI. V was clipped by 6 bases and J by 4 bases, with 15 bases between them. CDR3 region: CASRRQGNSTEAFF. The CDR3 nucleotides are TGTGCCAGCAGACGTCAGGGGAATAGCACTGAAGCTTTCTTT. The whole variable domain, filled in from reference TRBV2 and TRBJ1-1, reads EPEVTQTPSHQVTQMGQEVILRCVPISNHLYFYWYRQILGQKVEFLVSFYNNEISEKSEIFDDQFSVERPDGSNFTLKIRSTKLEDSAMYFCASRRQGNSTEAFFGQGTRLTVV.

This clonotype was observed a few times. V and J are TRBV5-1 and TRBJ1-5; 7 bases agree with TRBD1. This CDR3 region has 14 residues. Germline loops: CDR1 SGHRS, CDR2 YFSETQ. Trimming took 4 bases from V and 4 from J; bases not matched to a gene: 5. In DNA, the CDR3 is TGCGCCAGCAGCACAGGGACAGCTAATCAGCCCCAGCATTTT. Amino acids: CASSTGTANQPQHF.

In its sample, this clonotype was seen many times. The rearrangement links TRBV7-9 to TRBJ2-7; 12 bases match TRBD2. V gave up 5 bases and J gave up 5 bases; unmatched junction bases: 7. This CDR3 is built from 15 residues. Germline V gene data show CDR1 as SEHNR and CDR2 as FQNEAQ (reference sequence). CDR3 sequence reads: CASSKLTSGRDEQYF. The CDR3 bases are TGTGCCAGCAGCAAACTGACTAGCGGGAGAGACGAGCAGTACTTC.

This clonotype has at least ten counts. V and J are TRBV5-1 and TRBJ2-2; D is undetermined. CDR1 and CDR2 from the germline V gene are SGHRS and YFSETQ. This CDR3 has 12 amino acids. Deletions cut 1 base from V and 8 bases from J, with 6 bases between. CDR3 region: CASSLLRGELFF. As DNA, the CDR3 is TGCGCCAGCAGCTTGCTCCGAGGGGAGCTGTTTTTT.

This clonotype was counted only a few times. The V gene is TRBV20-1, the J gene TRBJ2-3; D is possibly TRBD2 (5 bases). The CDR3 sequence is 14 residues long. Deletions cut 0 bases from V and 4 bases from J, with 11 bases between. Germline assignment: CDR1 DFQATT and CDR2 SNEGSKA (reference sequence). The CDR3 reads CSARDPPGADTQYF. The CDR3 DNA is TGCAGTGCTAGAGATCCCCCCGGGGCAGATACGCAGTATTTT.

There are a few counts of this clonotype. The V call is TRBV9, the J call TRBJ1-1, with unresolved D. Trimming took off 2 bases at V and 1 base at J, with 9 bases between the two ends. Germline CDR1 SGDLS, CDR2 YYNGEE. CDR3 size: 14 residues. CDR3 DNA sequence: TGTGCCAGCAGCGTCCGGACTGAGAACACTGAAGCTTTCTTT. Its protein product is CASSVRTENTEAFF.

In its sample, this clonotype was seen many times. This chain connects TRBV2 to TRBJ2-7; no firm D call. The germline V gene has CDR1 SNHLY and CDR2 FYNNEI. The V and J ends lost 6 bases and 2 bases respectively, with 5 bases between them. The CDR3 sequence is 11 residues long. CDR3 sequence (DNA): TGTGCCAGCAGCTTCCCCTACGAGCAGTACTTC. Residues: CASSFPYEQYF.